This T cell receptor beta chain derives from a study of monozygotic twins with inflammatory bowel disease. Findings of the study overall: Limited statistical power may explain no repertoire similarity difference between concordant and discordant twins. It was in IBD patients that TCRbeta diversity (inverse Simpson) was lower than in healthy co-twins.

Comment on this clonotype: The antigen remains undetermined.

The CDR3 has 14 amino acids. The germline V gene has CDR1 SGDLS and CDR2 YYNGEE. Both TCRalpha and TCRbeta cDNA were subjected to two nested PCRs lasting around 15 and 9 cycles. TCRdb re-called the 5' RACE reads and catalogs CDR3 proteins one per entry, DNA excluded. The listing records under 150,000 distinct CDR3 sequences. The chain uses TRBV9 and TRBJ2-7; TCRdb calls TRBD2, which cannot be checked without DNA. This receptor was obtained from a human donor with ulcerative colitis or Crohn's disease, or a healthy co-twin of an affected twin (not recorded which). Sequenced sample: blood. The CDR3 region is CASSVGGAGYEQYF.